These T cell receptor beta chains were read from a single sample in a study of T cell responses to AZD1222 COVID-19 vaccine. Clones were read by immunoSEQ multiplex PCR, and TCRdb kept only the in-frame ones, dropping some. The data hold under 35,000 clones, with approximately 90% observed a single time. The material was peripheral blood, obtained on day 0 of AZD1222 vaccination. Receptor source: an adult in good health. CDR3s include the opening cysteine and the closing phenylalanine or tryptophan. Each record gives: D gene, clone size, J gene, V gene, CDR3 protein, CDR3 DNA. The D gene is left open where the match is weak. Clone size is stated in some rows and not others, as once, few, many or a class when expanded.

d_call: TRBD2; clone_size: .; j_call: TRBJ2-5; v_call: TRBV9; cdr3_aa: CASSVSSGAETQYF; cdr3_nt: TGTGCCAGCAGCGTATCTAGCGGGGCGGAGACCCAGTACTTC
d_call: TRBD2; clone_size: .; j_call: TRBJ2-5; v_call: TRBV9; cdr3_aa: CASSDGTSGGHRETQYF; cdr3_nt: TGTGCCAGCAGCGATGGGACTAGCGGGGGGCATAGGGAGACCCAGTACTTC
d_call: .; clone_size: once; j_call: TRBJ1-4; v_call: TRBV18; cdr3_aa: CASSPLGAAESNEKLFF; cdr3_nt: TGTGCCAGCTCACCACTGGGGGCAGCTGAGAGTAATGAAAAACTGTTTTTT
d_call: .; clone_size: .; j_call: TRBJ1-6; v_call: TRBV2; cdr3_aa: CASSEAWNSPLHF; cdr3_nt: TGTGCCAGCAGTGAAGCTTGGAATTCACCCCTCCACTTT
d_call: TRBD1; clone_size: .; j_call: TRBJ1-1; v_call: TRBV10-1; cdr3_aa: CASSADRAGEAFF; cdr3_nt: TGCGCCAGCAGTGCGGACAGGGCCGGGGAAGCTTTCTTT
d_call: .; clone_size: .; j_call: TRBJ1-1; v_call: TRBV5-1; cdr3_aa: CASSRRFQKNTEAFF; cdr3_nt: TGCGCCAGCAGCCGCCGGTTTCAGAAGAACACTGAAGCTTTCTTT
d_call: .; clone_size: once; j_call: TRBJ1-6; v_call: TRBV6-5; cdr3_aa: CASRAADNSPLHF; cdr3_nt: TGTGCCAGCAGGGCAGCGGATAATTCACCCCTCCACTTT
d_call: TRBD1; clone_size: .; j_call: TRBJ1-1; v_call: TRBV2; cdr3_aa: CASSEAMGQGATEAFF; cdr3_nt: TGTGCCAGCAGTGAAGCAATGGGACAGGGGGCAACTGAAGCTTTCTTT
d_call: .; clone_size: .; j_call: TRBJ2-1; v_call: TRBV19; cdr3_aa: CASSATGFNEQFF; cdr3_nt: TGTGCCAGTAGTGCAACAGGGTTTAATGAGCAGTTCTTC
d_call: .; clone_size: .; j_call: TRBJ1-6; v_call: TRBV25-1; cdr3_aa: CASSTVNSYNSPLHF; cdr3_nt: TGTGCCAGCAGTACCGTGAACTCCTATAATTCACCCCTCCACTTT
d_call: .; clone_size: .; j_call: TRBJ1-1; v_call: TRBV12-3/TRBV12-4; cdr3_aa: CASSLGSYTEAFF; cdr3_nt: TGTGCCAGCAGTTTGGGCAGTTACACTGAAGCTTTCTTT
d_call: .; clone_size: .; j_call: TRBJ2-7; v_call: TRBV19; cdr3_aa: CASSNGQIPNEQYF; cdr3_nt: TGTGCCAGCTCGAACGGGCAGATTCCTAACGAGCAGTACTTC
d_call: .; clone_size: once; j_call: TRBJ2-5; v_call: TRBV20-1; cdr3_aa: CSARIRETQYF; cdr3_nt: TGCAGTGCTAGAATTCGGGAGACCCAGTACTTC
d_call: TRBD1; clone_size: .; j_call: TRBJ1-2; v_call: TRBV4-3; cdr3_aa: CASSLGTGSNYGYTF; cdr3_nt: TGCGCCAGCAGCCTTGGGACAGGGAGTAACTATGGCTACACCTTC
d_call: TRBD1; clone_size: .; j_call: TRBJ1-1; v_call: TRBV7-9; cdr3_aa: CASSVGQTNTEAFF; cdr3_nt: TGTGCCAGCAGCGTGGGACAGACGAACACTGAAGCTTTCTTT
d_call: .; clone_size: .; j_call: TRBJ1-2; v_call: TRBV28; cdr3_aa: CASREGLTNYGYTF; cdr3_nt: TGTGCCAGCAGGGAAGGCCTTACTAACTATGGCTACACCTTC
d_call: .; clone_size: .; j_call: TRBJ2-1; v_call: TRBV4-3; cdr3_aa: CASSQDSATYNEQFF; cdr3_nt: TGCGCCAGCAGCCAAGATAGCGCCACCTACAATGAGCAGTTCTTC
d_call: .; clone_size: once; j_call: TRBJ1-6; v_call: TRBV10-3; cdr3_aa: CAIRPELPNSPLHF; cdr3_nt: TGTGCCATCAGACCGGAACTGCCTAATTCACCCCTCCACTTT
d_call: TRBD1; clone_size: .; j_call: TRBJ2-7; v_call: TRBV27; cdr3_aa: CASSPGQFVHEQYF; cdr3_nt: TGTGCCAGCAGTCCGGGACAGTTTGTTCACGAGCAGTACTTC
d_call: .; clone_size: .; j_call: TRBJ1-5; v_call: TRBV7-2; cdr3_aa: CASSLNRQLNQPQHF; cdr3_nt: TGTGCCAGCAGCTTAAACCGACAGTTAAATCAGCCCCAGCATTTT
d_call: .; clone_size: .; j_call: TRBJ2-1; v_call: TRBV29-1; cdr3_aa: CSVEGPRRNEQFF; cdr3_nt: TGCAGCGTTGAGGGTCCTAGGAGGAATGAGCAGTTCTTC
d_call: .; clone_size: .; j_call: TRBJ1-1; v_call: TRBV10-3; cdr3_aa: CAISSTGNTEAFF; cdr3_nt: TGTGCCATCAGCTCGACAGGGAACACTGAAGCTTTCTTT
d_call: TRBD1; clone_size: .; j_call: TRBJ1-1; v_call: TRBV30; cdr3_aa: CAWSIGGTTEAFF; cdr3_nt: TGTGCCTGGAGTATAGGGGGCACCACTGAAGCTTTCTTT